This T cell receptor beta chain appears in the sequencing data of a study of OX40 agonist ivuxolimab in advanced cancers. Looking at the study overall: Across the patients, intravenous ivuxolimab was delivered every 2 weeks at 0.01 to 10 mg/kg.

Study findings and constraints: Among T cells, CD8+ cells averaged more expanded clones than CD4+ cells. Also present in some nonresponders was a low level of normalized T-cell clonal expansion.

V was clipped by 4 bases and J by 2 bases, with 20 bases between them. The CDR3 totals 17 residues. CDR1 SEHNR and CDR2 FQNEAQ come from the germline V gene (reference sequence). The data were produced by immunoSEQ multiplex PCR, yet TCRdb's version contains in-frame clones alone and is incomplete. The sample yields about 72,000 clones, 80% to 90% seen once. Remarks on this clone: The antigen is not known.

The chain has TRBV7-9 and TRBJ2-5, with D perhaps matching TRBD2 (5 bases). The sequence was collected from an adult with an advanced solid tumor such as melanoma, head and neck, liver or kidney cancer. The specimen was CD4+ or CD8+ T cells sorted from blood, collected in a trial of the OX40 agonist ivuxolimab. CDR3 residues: CASSSLPSSTPQETQYF. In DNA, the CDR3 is TGTGCCAGCAGCTCCCTCCCTAGCTCGACCCCTCAAGAGACCCAGTACTTC.